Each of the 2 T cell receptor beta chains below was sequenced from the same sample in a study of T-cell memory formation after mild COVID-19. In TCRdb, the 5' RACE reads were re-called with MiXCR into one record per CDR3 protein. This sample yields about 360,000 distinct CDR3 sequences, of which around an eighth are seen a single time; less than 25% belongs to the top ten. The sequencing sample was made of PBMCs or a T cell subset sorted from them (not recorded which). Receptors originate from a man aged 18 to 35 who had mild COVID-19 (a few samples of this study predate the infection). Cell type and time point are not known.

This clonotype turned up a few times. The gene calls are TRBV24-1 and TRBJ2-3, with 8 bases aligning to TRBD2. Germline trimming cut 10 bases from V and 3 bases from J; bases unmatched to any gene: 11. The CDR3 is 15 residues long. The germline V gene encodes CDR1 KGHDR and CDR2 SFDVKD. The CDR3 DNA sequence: TGTGCCACGGCGGCGGGGGGCGGGGGAACAGATACGCAGTATTTT. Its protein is CATAAGGGGTDTQYF.

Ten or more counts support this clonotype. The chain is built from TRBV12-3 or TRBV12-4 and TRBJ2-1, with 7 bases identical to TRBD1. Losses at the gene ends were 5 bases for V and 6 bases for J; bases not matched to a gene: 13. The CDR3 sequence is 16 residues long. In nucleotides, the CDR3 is TGTGCCAGCAGTACCCGACAGGGTGGGGCCTTCAATGAGCAGTTCTTC. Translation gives CASSTRQGGAFNEQFF.